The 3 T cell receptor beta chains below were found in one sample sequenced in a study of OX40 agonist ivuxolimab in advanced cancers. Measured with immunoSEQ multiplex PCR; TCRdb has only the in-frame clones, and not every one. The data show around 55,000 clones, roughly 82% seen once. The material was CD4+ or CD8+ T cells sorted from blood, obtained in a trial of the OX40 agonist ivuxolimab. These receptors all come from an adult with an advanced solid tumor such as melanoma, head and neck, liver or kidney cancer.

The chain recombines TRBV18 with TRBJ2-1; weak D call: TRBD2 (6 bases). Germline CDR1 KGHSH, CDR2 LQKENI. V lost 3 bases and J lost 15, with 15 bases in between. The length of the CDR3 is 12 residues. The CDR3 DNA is TGTGCCAGCTCACCTTGGGAGGTCGCTTTGTTCTTC. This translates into CASSPWEVALFF.

In DNA, the CDR3 is TGTGCCAGCAGTTTAGTCCCTGGGCGGGAGGGCCTTAATGAGCAGTTCTTC. Its translation: CASSLVPGREGLNEQFF. This chain connects TRBV28 to TRBJ2-1; 9 nucleotides agree with TRBD2. The germline gives CDR1 MDHEN, CDR2 SYDVKM. V dropped 2 bases and J dropped 7; count of bases not matched to a gene: 12. This CDR3 region has 17 residues.

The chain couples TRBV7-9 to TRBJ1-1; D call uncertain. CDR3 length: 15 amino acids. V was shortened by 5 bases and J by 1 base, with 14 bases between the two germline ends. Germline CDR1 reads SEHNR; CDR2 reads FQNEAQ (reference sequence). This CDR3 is CASSGNNPPNTEAFF. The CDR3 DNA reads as TGTGCCAGCAGCGGAAACAACCCCCCGAACACTGAAGCTTTCTTT.